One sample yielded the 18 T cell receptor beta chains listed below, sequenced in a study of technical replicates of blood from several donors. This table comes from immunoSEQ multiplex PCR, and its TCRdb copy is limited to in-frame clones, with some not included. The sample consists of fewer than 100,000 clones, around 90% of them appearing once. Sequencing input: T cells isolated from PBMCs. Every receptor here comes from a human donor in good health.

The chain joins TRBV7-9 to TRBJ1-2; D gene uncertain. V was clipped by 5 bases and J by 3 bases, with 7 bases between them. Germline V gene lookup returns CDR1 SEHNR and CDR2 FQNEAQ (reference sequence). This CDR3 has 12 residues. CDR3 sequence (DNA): TGTGCCAGCAGCCATGGGCACTATGGCTACACCTTC. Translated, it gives CASSHGHYGYTF.

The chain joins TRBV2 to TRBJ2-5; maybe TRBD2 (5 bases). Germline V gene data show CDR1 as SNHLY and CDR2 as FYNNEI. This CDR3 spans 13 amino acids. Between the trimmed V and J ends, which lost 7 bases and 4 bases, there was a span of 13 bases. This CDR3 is CASIERDRETQYF. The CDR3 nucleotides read TGTGCCAGCATTGAGAGGGATCGAGAGACCCAGTACTTC. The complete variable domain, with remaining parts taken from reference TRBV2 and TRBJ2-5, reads EPEVTQTPSHQVTQMGQEVILRCVPISNHLYFYWYRQILGQKVEFLVSFYNNEISEKSEIFDDQFSVERPDGSNFTLKIRSTKLEDSAMYFCASIERDRETQYFGPGTRLLVL.

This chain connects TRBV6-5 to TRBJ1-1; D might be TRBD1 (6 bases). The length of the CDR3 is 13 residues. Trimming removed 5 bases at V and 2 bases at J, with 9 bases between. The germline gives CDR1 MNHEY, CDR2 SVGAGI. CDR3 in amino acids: CASSTTGNTEAFF. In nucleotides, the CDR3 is TGTGCCAGCAGTACGACAGGAAACACTGAAGCTTTCTTT.

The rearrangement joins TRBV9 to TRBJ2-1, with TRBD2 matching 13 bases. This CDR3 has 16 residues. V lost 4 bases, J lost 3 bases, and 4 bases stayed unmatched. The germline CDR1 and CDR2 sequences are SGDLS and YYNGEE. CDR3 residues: CASSIGTSGVYNEQFF. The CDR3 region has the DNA TGTGCCAGCAGCATTGGGACTAGCGGGGTCTACAATGAGCAGTTCTTC.

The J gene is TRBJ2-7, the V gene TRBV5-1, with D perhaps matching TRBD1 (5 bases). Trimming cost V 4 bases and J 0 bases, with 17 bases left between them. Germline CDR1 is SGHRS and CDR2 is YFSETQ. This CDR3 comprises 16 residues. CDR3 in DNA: TGCGCCAGCAGCCTCGCCCCCAGCGACAGCTCCTACGAGCAGTACTTC. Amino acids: CASSLAPSDSSYEQYF.

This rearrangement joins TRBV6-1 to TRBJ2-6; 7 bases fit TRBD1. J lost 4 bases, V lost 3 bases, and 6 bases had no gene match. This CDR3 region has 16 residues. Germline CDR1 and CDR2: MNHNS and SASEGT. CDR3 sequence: CASSETGTSGANVLTF. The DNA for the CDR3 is TGTGCCAGCAGTGAGACAGGGACCTCCGGGGCCAACGTCCTGACTTTC.

This CDR3 is CASSRLMNTEAFF. The CDR3 DNA sequence: TGTGCCAGCTCTCGCCTAATGAACACTGAAGCTTTCTTT. This chain connects TRBV28 to TRBJ1-1; D ambiguous. This CDR3 comprises 13 residues. The V gene's germline CDR1 is MDHEN and CDR2 SYDVKM. Between the trimmed V and J ends, which lost 8 bases and 0 bases, there was a span of 10 bases.

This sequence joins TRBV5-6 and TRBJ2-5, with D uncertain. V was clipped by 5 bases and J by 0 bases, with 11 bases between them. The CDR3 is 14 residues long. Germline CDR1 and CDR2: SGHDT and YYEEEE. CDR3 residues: CASSPTVNQETQYF. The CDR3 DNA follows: TGTGCCAGCAGTCCTACAGTAAACCAAGAGACCCAGTACTTC.

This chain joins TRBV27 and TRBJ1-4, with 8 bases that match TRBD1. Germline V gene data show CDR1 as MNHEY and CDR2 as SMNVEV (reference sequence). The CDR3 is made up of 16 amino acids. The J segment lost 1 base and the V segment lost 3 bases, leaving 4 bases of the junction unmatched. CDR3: CASSFSGTGTNEKLFF. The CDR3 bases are TGTGCCAGCAGTTTCTCCGGGACAGGAACTAATGAAAAACTGTTTTTT. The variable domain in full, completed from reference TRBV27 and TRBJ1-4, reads EAQVTQNPRYLITVTGKKLTVTCSQNMNHEYMSWYRQDPGLGLRQIYYSMNVEVTDKGDVPEGYKVSRKEKRNFPLILESPSPNQTSLYFCASSFSGTGTNEKLFFGSGTQLSVL.

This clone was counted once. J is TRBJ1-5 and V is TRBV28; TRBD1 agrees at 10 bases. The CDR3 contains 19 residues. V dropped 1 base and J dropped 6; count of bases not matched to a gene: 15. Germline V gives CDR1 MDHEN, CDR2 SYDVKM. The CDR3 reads CASSLLPFPGQGIVQPQHF. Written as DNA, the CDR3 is TGTGCCAGCAGTTTATTGCCTTTTCCGGGACAGGGGATTGTTCAGCCCCAGCATTTT.

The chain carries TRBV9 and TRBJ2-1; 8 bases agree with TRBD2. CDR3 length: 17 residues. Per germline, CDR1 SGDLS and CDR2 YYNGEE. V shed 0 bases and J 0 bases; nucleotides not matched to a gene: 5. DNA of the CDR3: TGTGCCAGCAGCGTAGCCGAGCGGGGGAGCTCCTACAATGAGCAGTTCTTC. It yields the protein CASSVAERGSSYNEQFF.

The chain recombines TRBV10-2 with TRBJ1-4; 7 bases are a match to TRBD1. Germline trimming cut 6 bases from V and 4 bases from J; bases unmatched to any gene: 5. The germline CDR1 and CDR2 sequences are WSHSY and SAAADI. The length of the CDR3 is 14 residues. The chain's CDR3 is CASSPGQFNEKLFF. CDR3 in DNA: TGCGCCAGCAGCCCGGGACAGTTTAATGAAAAACTGTTTTTT.

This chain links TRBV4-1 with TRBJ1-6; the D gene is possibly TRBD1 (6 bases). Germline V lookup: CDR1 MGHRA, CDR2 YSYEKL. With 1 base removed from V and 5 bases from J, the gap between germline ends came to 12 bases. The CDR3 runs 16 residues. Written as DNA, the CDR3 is TGCGCCAGCAGCCAAGTGGGGGACACCCATAATTCACCCCTCCACTTT. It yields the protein CASSQVGDTHNSPLHF.

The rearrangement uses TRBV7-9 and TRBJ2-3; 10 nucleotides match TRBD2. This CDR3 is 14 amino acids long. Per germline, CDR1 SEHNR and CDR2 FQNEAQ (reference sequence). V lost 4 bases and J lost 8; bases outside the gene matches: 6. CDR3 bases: TGTGCCAGCAGCTCTGAGCGGGAGGGGACTACGCAGTATTTT. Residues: CASSSEREGTTQYF.

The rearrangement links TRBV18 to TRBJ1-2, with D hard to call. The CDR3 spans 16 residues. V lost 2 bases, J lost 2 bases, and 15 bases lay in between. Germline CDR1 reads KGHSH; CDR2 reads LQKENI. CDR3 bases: TGTGCCAGCTCACCAAGAACTAGTCGGCTGAACTATGGCTACACCTTC. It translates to CASSPRTSRLNYGYTF. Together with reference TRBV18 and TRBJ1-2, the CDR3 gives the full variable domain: NAGVMQNPRHLVRRRGQEARLRCSPMKGHSHVYWYRQLPEEGLKFMVYLQKENIIDESGMPKERFSAEFPKEGPSILRIQQVVRGDSAAYFCASSPRTSRLNYGYTFGSGTRLTVV.

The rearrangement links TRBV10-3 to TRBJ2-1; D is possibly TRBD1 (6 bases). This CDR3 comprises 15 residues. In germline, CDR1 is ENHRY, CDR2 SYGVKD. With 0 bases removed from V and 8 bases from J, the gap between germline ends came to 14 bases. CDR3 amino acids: CAISESRGGSDEQFF. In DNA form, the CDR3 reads TGTGCCATCAGTGAGTCGAGAGGGGGATCGGATGAGCAGTTCTTC.

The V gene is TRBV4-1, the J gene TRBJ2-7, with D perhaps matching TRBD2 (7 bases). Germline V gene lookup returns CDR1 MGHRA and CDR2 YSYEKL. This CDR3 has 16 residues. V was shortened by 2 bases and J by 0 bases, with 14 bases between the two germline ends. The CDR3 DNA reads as TGCGCCAGCAGCCAACATCAGGGGAGGGCCTCCTACGAGCAGTACTTC. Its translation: CASSQHQGRASYEQYF.

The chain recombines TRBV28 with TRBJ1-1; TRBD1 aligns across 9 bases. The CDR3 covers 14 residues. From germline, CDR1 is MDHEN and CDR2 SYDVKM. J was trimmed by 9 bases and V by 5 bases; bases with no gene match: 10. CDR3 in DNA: TGTGCCAGCAGTCACCCGGGGACAGGGATTAAAGCTTTCTTT. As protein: CASSHPGTGIKAFF.